Listed below are T cell receptor beta chains from one sample, sequenced in a study of T cells in Graves' hyperthyroidism and ophthalmopathy. Each CDR3 protein is one row after TCRdb ran MiXCR on the multiplex PCR reads. The repertoire holds approximately 610,000 distinct CDR3 sequences, with roughly 15% as singletons. Sample: blood. These receptors originate from a woman aged 40 to 49 with Graves' ophthalmopathy. Both conserved end residues are part of each CDR3. The order of the fields is clone size, D gene, V gene, J gene, CDR3 DNA, CDR3 protein. D genes are given only for firm matches. Clone size is shown for a subset of rows, as once, few, many or a class of expanded clone.

many,TRBD1,TRBV28,TRBJ2-5,TGTGCCAGCAGTCTCACCCCCCCCCGGACAGGGTACCAAGAGACCCAGTACTTC,CASSLTPPRTGYQETQYF
many,TRBD1,TRBV4-1,TRBJ1-1,TGCGCCAGCAGCCAGTTACAGGGGGGGACTGAAGCTTTCTTT,CASSQLQGGTEAFF
few,.,TRBV11-2,TRBJ2-7,TGTGCCAGCAGCTTAGGGGGGCAGGTAGGAGGCGAGCAGTACTTC,CASSLGGQVGGEQYF
many,.,TRBV29-1,TRBJ1-3,TGCAGCGTTGAAGTTGTGATAGGGAACACCATATATTTT,CSVEVVIGNTIYF
many,TRBD1,TRBV12-3/TRBV12-4,TRBJ2-7,TGTGCCAGCAGTGAGGACAGGGCAGTTTACGAGCAATACTTC,CASSEDRAVYEQYF
many,.,TRBV18,TRBJ1-2,TGTGCCAGCTCACCCTCACAGACTATCTATGGCTACACCTTC,CASSPSQTIYGYTF
.,.,TRBV6-1,TRBJ2-6,TGTGCCAGCAGTGAACGACCGGGGTTTGGGGCCAACGTCCTGACTTTC,CASSERPGFGANVLTF
.,.,TRBV29-1,TRBJ1-1,TGCAGCGTCGGGGGGGCAGGAAGTGAAGCTTTCTTT,CSVGGAGSEAFF
many,TRBD2,TRBV15,TRBJ2-4,TGTGCCACAGATAGCGGGAGGAAATTAGCCAAAAACATTCAGTACTTC,CATDSGRKLAKNIQYF
.,.,TRBV6-5,TRBJ2-7,TGTGCCAGCAGTTTCGGACCCGGCAGGTCCTACGAGCAGTACTTC,CASSFGPGRSYEQYF
.,.,TRBV6-1,TRBJ1-2,TGTGCCAGCAGGAATCCACAGGAGAACTATGGCTACACCTTC,CASRNPQENYGYTF
.,TRBD2,TRBV6-2/TRBV6-3,TRBJ2-5,TGTGCCAGCAGTCAGCTGGACAGGGGGCTCGGACTAGCGGGAGGGACCCAGTACTTC,CASSQLDRGLGLAGGTQYF
many,.,TRBV9,TRBJ1-1,TGTGCCAGCAGCGGAGCCGAGGGGACCGGGAACACTGAAGCTTTCTTT,CASSGAEGTGNTEAFF
few,.,TRBV2,TRBJ2-7,TGTGCCAGCATTCCAGAGCTTATGGTCCCTTACGAGCAGTACTTC,CASIPELMVPYEQYF
many,.,TRBV28,TRBJ2-2,TGTGCCAGCAGTTTGCCGTACCGGAACACCGGGGAGCTGTTTTTT,CASSLPYRNTGELFF
many,TRBD1,TRBV30,TRBJ1-2,TGTGCCTGGGGCCGGGACAGTCGAACCTATGGCTACACCTTC,CAWGRDSRTYGYTF
.,.,TRBV12-3/TRBV12-4,TRBJ1-1,TGTGCCAGCAGTTTCTCTGGGGGTAGCACTGAAGCTTTCTTT,CASSFSGGSTEAFF
many,.,TRBV28,TRBJ2-2,TGTGCCAGCAGTGCTACAGGGGGAGGGACCGGGGAGCTGTTTTTT,CASSATGGGTGELFF
.,.,TRBV28,TRBJ1-5,TGTGCCAGCAGCCGGGAATCGGCGCCCCAGCATTTT,CASSRESAPQHF
.,.,TRBV15,TRBJ1-6,TGTGCCACCAGCAGAGAAGGGTTTAATTCACCCCTCCACTTT,CATSREGFNSPLHF
few,.,TRBV30,TRBJ1-5,TGTGCCTGGAGTGGGGCGGGGGGGAATCAGCCCCAGCATTTT,CAWSGAGGNQPQHF
many,TRBD1,TRBV6-1,TRBJ2-7,TGTGCCAGCGGGGACAGTCAAGCTACCTACGAGCAGTACTTC,CASGDSQATYEQYF
many,.,TRBV12-3/TRBV12-4,TRBJ2-5,TGTGCCAGCAGTTTAAACCGCGCCGGGGGAGAGACCCAGTACTTC,CASSLNRAGGETQYF
.,.,TRBV28,TRBJ2-4,TGTGCCAGCAGTTTATCCCATTTGGACATTCAGTACTTC,CASSLSHLDIQYF
.,TRBD2,TRBV15,TRBJ2-7,TGTGCCACCAGCACGGGACAAGCGGGAGTAAGTCACGAGCAGTACTTC,CATSTGQAGVSHEQYF
many,.,TRBV30,TRBJ1-2,TGTGCCTGGAGTGCTACTTGGGACTATGGCTACACCTTC,CAWSATWDYGYTF
many,.,TRBV28,TRBJ2-2,TGTGCCAGCAGATGGAGACAGGAAATTACCGGGGAGCTGTTTTTT,CASRWRQEITGELFF
few,.,TRBV19,TRBJ2-2,TGTGCCAGTAGTATATTGGGGGACACCGGGGAGCTGTTTTTT,CASSILGDTGELFF
.,.,TRBV9,TRBJ2-7,TGTGCCAGCAGCTTCCCCGGGCCGAACCCGGGGTACGAGCAGTACTTC,CASSFPGPNPGYEQYF
many,.,TRBV2,TRBJ2-5,TGTGCCAGCAGTCGGGACATTGGAGGCCCAGAGACCCAGTACTTC,CASSRDIGGPETQYF
many,.,TRBV6-2/TRBV6-3,TRBJ1-1,TGTGCCAGCAGGAGGCGGGACTTTAACACTGAAGCTTTCTTT,CASRRRDFNTEAFF
few,TRBD2,TRBV6-2/TRBV6-3,TRBJ2-7,TGTGCCAGCACCGCTTTAGGGACTAGCGGCTACGAGCAGTACTTC,CASTALGTSGYEQYF
many,TRBD2,TRBV11-2,TRBJ2-5,TGTGCCAGCAGCTTAGGTGATAGCGGGAGGGCCCGAGGGGAGACCCAGTACTTC,CASSLGDSGRARGETQYF
many,.,TRBV28,TRBJ2-2,TGTGCCAGCAGAAACGGGGGCACCGGGGAGCTGTTTTTT,CASRNGGTGELFF
.,.,TRBV7-9,TRBJ1-1,TGTGCCAGCAGCCATGGACCCCAAGGTCGTACTGAAGCTTTCTTT,CASSHGPQGRTEAFF
many,TRBD1,TRBV28,TRBJ1-2,TGTGCCAGCAGTGGCGGACAGGGGGGTAACTATGGCTACACCTTC,CASSGGQGGNYGYTF
many,.,TRBV19,TRBJ2-5,TGTGCCAGTAGTGTGGCGGCAGGGCGCCAAGAGACCCAGTACTTC,CASSVAAGRQETQYF
many,.,TRBV15,TRBJ1-5,TGTGCCACCAGCGAAGGGCGGGGGGCGGATCAGCCCCAGCATTTT,CATSEGRGADQPQHF
few,.,TRBV7-2,TRBJ2-2,TGTGCCACCACAGGGACCCCTAACACCGGGGAGCTGTTTTTT,CATTGTPNTGELFF
many,.,TRBV6-5,TRBJ2-7,TGTGCCAGCAGTTACGAGGTGGATGCCTACGAGCAGTACTTC,CASSYEVDAYEQYF
many,TRBD2,TRBV7-6,TRBJ2-5,TGTGCCAGCAGCTTAGAGGCGCCGTCGGGGGGGGAGACCCAGTACTTC,CASSLEAPSGGETQYF
many,.,TRBV6-2/TRBV6-3,TRBJ1-5,TGTGCCAGCAGTTCCCCGTATAGCAATCAGCCCCAGCATTTT,CASSSPYSNQPQHF
many,TRBD1,TRBV5-1,TRBJ2-7,TGCGCCAGCAGCATTACAGGGGGCGAGACCGAGCAGTACTTC,CASSITGGETEQYF
many,.,TRBV20-1,TRBJ2-2,TGCAGTGCTAGAGATCGGGACGGAGCGGACACCGGGGAGCTGTTTTTT,CSARDRDGADTGELFF
.,.,TRBV25-1,TRBJ1-2,TGTGCCAGCAGTGACAGGGATTATGGCTACACCTTC,CASSDRDYGYTF
few,.,TRBV5-1,TRBJ2-4,TGCGCCAGCAGCTTGGAAGGGGGTTCCGGCATTCAGTACTTC,CASSLEGGSGIQYF
many,TRBD2,TRBV19,TRBJ2-7,TGTGCCAGTAGTACAGCGGGAGGGTTATCGGCCCCCCGCTACGAGCAGTACTTC,CASSTAGGLSAPRYEQYF
.,TRBD2,TRBV7-6,TRBJ2-3,TGTGCCAGCAGCCGACTAGCGGGAGGGCCTCGTTTGGATACGCAGTATTTT,CASSRLAGGPRLDTQYF
many,.,TRBV7-2,TRBJ2-7,TGTGCCAGCAGCTTAAATCAGAACTACGAGCAGTACTTC,CASSLNQNYEQYF
.,.,TRBV29-1,TRBJ1-1,TGCAGCGTTGCTCTCGGGGGACGCAGCACTGAAGCTTTCTTT,CSVALGGRSTEAFF
many,TRBD2,TRBV18,TRBJ2-7,TGTGCCAGCAGTCCCGGACTAGCCTCCTACGAGCAGTACTTC,CASSPGLASYEQYF